This T cell receptor (beta chain) was sequenced in a study of blood T cell repertoires in COVID-19. Study summary: COVID-19 samples from acute and convalescent phases originated in the United States, Italy and Spain. PBMCs, B-cell-depleted T cells, or T cells were the source of the cDNA or gDNA that made up the material.

In the study's own analysis: Reference gene primer amplification yielded estimated nucleated cell counts. Method: immunoSEQ multiplex PCR; TCRdb's copy keeps in-frame clones and lacks some. The D gene and trimming were derived from the DNA, and the V and J assignments and clone size from that table. The data contain 390,000 or so clones, roughly nine tenths of them singletons. The CDR3 is 13 amino acids. V lost 7 bases, J lost 5 bases, and 12 bases lay in between. Per germline, CDR1 MDHEN and CDR2 SYDVKM. The sample comprised peripheral blood. This receptor was taken from a woman in her 30s with COVID-19, enrolled during active disease. The chain couples TRBV28 to TRBJ1-5; D uncertain. This chain's CDR3 is CASNEEGYQPQHF. CDR3 in DNA: TGTGCCAGCAATGAGGAAGGATATCAGCCCCAGCATTTT.